This T cell receptor beta chain was observed in a study of shared clonotypes between healthy human individuals. Study-wide findings and caveats: Incomplete sequencing of sorted subsets was indicated by rarefaction despite large depth. Researchers sampled only blood; tissue repertoires likely differ.

Those who donated were healthy HIV-negative adults, with no recent acute infections or vaccinations reported. Germline CDR1 and CDR2: SGHRS and YFSETQ. The length of the CDR3 is 13 residues. V lost 0 bases and J 4 bases, leaving 5 bases between the germline ends. Comment on this clone: Its antigen remains unidentified. A much larger clone differs from this one at a single base, so this may be a read error. The same CDR3 can be traced to other DNA sequences in this sample.

Some clones are missing from TCRdb's copy, which holds only in-frame ones; the method was immunoSEQ multiplex PCR. Here the sample spans 2.3 million or so clones, more than 80% being singletons. The source material was naive CD4+ T cells from PBMCs. Subset of the sample: CD45RA+ positively selected. The source of this sequence is a young man in good health. Some clones in this sample may be carry-over from other donors' samples. V usage is TRBV5-1 and J usage is TRBJ1-5, with D possibly being TRBD1 (5 bases). The CDR3 spells CASSLDRNQPQHF. DNA of the CDR3: TGCGCCAGCAGCTTGGACAGGAATCAGCCCCAGCATTTT.